These 26 T cell receptor beta chains came from one sample sequenced in a study of blood T cell repertoires in COVID-19. Libraries were prepared by immunoSEQ multiplex PCR; TCRdb keeps only in-frame clonotypes and omits some of them. Among approximately 170,000 clones listed, roughly 90% were seen once. Sequences were obtained from PBMCs or T cells enriched from blood (not recorded which). The receptor source for this set is a woman under 30 who had recovered from COVID-19.

The chain couples TRBV6-5 to TRBJ1-2, with D unclear. Trimming left V 7 bases short and J 0 bases short, with 9 bases between. CDR1 is MNHEY and CDR2 is SVGAGI in the germline V gene. The CDR3 sequence is 13 residues long. CDR3 nucleotides: TGTGCCAGCAATATCTCCCCTAACTATGGCTACACCTTC. This translates into CASNISPNYGYTF.

This clone has more than one count but fewer than ten. This rearrangement joins TRBV7-3 to TRBJ2-7, with TRBD1 matching 7 bases. The CDR3 length is 12 residues. Germline CDR1 SGHTA, CDR2 FQGTGA. Trimming cost V 5 bases and J 6 bases; bases outside gene matches: 4. The CDR3 sequence is CASSDYRGEQYF. Written as DNA, the CDR3 is TGTGCCAGCAGCGATTACAGGGGCGAGCAGTACTTC.

This rearrangement joins TRBV28 to TRBJ2-7; 9 bases agree with TRBD1. Trimming took 6 bases from V and 6 from J; bases not matched to a gene: 12. From germline, CDR1 is MDHEN and CDR2 SYDVKM. The CDR3 runs to 15 residues. For the CDR3, the DNA is TGTGCCAGCAGGTACCGGGACAGGGAAACGGGCGAGCAGTACTTC. The encoded protein is CASRYRDRETGEQYF.

This chain joins TRBV10-3 and TRBJ1-1; 7 nucleotides align to TRBD1. Losses at the gene ends were 6 bases for V and 6 bases for J; bases not matched to a gene: 4. The length of the CDR3 is 12 residues. Germline V gives CDR1 ENHRY, CDR2 SYGVKD. This CDR3 is CAISVDRAEAFF. In nucleotides, the CDR3 is TGTGCCATCAGCGTCGACAGGGCTGAAGCTTTCTTT.

V usage is TRBV13 and J usage is TRBJ1-1; possible D gene TRBD1, 5 bases. The V gene lost 5 bases and the J gene lost 5 bases, with 15 bases spanning the gap. Germline loops: CDR1 PRHDT, CDR2 FYEKMQ (reference sequence). This CDR3 has 14 residues. The DNA for the CDR3 is TGTGCCAGCAGCCGTCCCCCTAAGGGGACTGAAGCTTTCTTT. Encoded protein: CASSRPPKGTEAFF.

The CDR3 loop is CASSLVGMTYEQYF. CDR3 coding DNA: TGTGCCAGCAGTTTAGTCGGGATGACTTACGAGCAGTACTTC. The chain employs TRBV27 and TRBJ2-7, with D possibly being TRBD2 (5 bases). Germline V CDR1 and CDR2: MNHEY, SMNVEV (reference sequence). V lost 2 bases, J lost 4 bases, and 12 bases lay in between. This CDR3 has 14 amino acids.

This clone has a handful of counts. The gene calls are TRBV28 and TRBJ1-2; D call uncertain. The germline CDR1 and CDR2 sequences are MDHEN and SYDVKM. CDR3 size: 14 residues. Trimming removed 6 bases from V and 3 bases from J, with 14 bases in between. CDR3 in amino acids: CASSALNFYYGYTF. The DNA of the CDR3 is TGTGCCAGCAGCGCACTTAATTTCTACTATGGCTACACCTTC.

The genes are TRBV7-2 and TRBJ1-2, with 7 bases aligning to TRBD1. Germline loops: CDR1 SGHTA, CDR2 FQGNSA. V gave up 2 bases and J gave up 6 bases; unmatched junction bases: 12. This CDR3 has 16 residues. CDR3 region: CASSLSVVDRRDGYTF. CDR3 sequence (DNA): TGTGCCAGCAGCTTATCGGTTGTGGACAGGCGCGATGGCTACACCTTC.

This clone was observed a handful of times. The chain combines TRBV28 with TRBJ2-7; TRBD2 agrees at 8 bases. V shed 5 bases, J shed 0 bases, and the junction held 9 bases outside the gene matches. The CDR3 extends over 16 amino acids. The V gene's germline CDR1 is MDHEN and CDR2 SYDVKM. In nucleotides, the CDR3 is TGTGCCAGCAGTCGCTATAGCGGGGAGGTCTCCTACGAGCAGTACTTC. Protein sequence: CASSRYSGEVSYEQYF.

The V gene is TRBV2, the J gene TRBJ2-3, with 9 bases that match TRBD2. The V gene's germline CDR1 is SNHLY and CDR2 FYNNEI. This CDR3 has 15 amino acids. Unmatched junction bases numbered 5, after V lost 2 bases and J lost 5 bases. This CDR3 reads CASSEISGRKDTQYF. CDR3 in DNA: TGTGCCAGCAGTGAAATTAGCGGGAGAAAAGATACGCAGTATTTT.

This clone was found a few times. This chain joins TRBV29-1 and TRBJ1-6; D gene ambiguous. From germline, CDR1 is SQVTM and CDR2 ANQGSEA. V gave up 7 bases and J gave up 6 bases, with 13 bases separating them. The CDR3 covers 13 residues. The CDR3 sequence: CSALSGTNSPLHF. The CDR3 nucleotides are TGCAGCGCCCTATCGGGTACTAATTCACCCCTCCACTTT. Together with reference TRBV29-1 and TRBJ1-6, the CDR3 gives the full variable domain: SAVISQKPSRDICQRGTSLTIQCQVDSQVTMMFWYRQQPGQSLTLIATANQGSEATYESGFVIDKFPISRPNLTFSTLTVSNMSPEDSSIYLCSALSGTNSPLHFGNGTRLTVT.

The chain combines TRBV5-1 with TRBJ1-2, with a possible D match to TRBD1 (5 bases). The CDR3 length is 12 residues. The germline V gene has CDR1 SGHRS and CDR2 YFSETQ. The V and J ends lost 1 base and 6 bases respectively, with 7 bases between them. The CDR3 nucleotides are TGCGCCAGCAGCTTGAGCAGGGATGGCTACACCTTC. It is translated as CASSLSRDGYTF.

The chain combines TRBV14 with TRBJ1-4; D is perhaps TRBD1 (6 bases). CDR1 is SGHDN, CDR2 FVKESK, per germline. V lost 5 bases and J 1 base, leaving 17 bases between the germline ends. The CDR3 contains 17 residues. The CDR3 coding sequence is TGTGCCAGCAGCGCCAACAGGGTAAATGTAACTAATGAAAAACTGTTTTTT. Translation gives CASSANRVNVTNEKLFF.

The chain is built from TRBV28 and TRBJ1-2; 9 nucleotides match TRBD1. This CDR3 is built from 14 residues. Trimming removed 5 bases from V and 2 bases from J; junction bases left unmatched: 3. Per the germline V gene, CDR1 is MDHEN and CDR2 is SYDVKM. This CDR3 reads CASSPGTGNYGYTF. As DNA, the CDR3 is TGTGCCAGCAGTCCGGGGACAGGGAACTATGGCTACACCTTC.

As to this clone: Within the sample, other DNA sequences also encode this same CDR3. The chain has TRBV28 and TRBJ1-4; a weak D match, TRBD1 (5 bases). Between the trimmed V and J ends, which lost 6 bases and 0 bases, there was a span of 26 bases. CDR3 length: 20 residues. Germline CDR1 MDHEN, CDR2 SYDVKM. In DNA form, the CDR3 reads TGTGCCAGCAGCCGTAAGGGGTGGGGGGAGACTTCAGCAACTAATGAAAAACTGTTTTTT. Residues: CASSRKGWGETSATNEKLFF.

The chain has TRBV6-6 and TRBJ2-1; D gene uncertain. This CDR3 region has 13 residues. Germline V CDR1 and CDR2: MNHNY, SVGAGI (reference sequence). V lost 6 bases and J 0 bases, leaving 6 bases between the germline ends. The CDR3 nucleotides read TGTGCCAGCAGCCGGAGCTCCTACAATGAGCAGTTCTTC. Its translation: CASSRSSYNEQFF.

The CDR3 sequence: CASSQEFSAVYEQYF. CDR3 coding DNA: TGCGCCAGCAGCCAAGAGTTCAGCGCAGTCTACGAGCAGTACTTC. V is TRBV4-1 and J is TRBJ2-7; no firm D call. The V and J ends lost 0 bases and 3 bases respectively, with 12 bases between them. CDR1 is MGHRA, CDR2 YSYEKL, per germline. The CDR3 covers 15 residues.

This clone was seen just once. The chain has TRBV28 and TRBJ2-1; 9 bases line up with TRBD2. With V trimmed by 3 bases and J by 7 bases, 7 bases remained unmatched. The CDR3 has 15 amino acids. The germline V gene encodes CDR1 MDHEN and CDR2 SYDVKM. CDR3 amino acids: CASSLAGGSFNEQFF. The DNA for the CDR3 is TGTGCCAGCAGTTTGGCGGGAGGGTCGTTTAATGAGCAGTTCTTC.

The J gene is TRBJ1-4, the V gene TRBV30; TRBD1 matches at 8 bases. J gave up 7 bases and V 2 bases, and 9 bases lay outside the gene matches. CDR3 size: 15 residues. Germline assignment: CDR1 GTSNPN and CDR2 SVGIG (reference sequence). The CDR3 DNA follows: TGTGCCTGGAGTTGGACAGGGCATAGGAGTGAAAAACTGTTTTTT. Translating it yields CAWSWTGHRSEKLFF.

The V gene is TRBV12-3 or TRBV12-4, the J gene TRBJ1-2, with D unclear. The CDR3 contains 13 residues. Trimming shortened V by 6 bases and J by 2 bases, and 10 bases separated the two germline ends. The CDR3 spells CASRATNNYGYTF. The CDR3 DNA reads TGTGCCAGCAGAGCTACGAACAACTATGGCTACACCTTC.

The chain has TRBV5-1 and TRBJ1-2; D is undetermined. Trimming pared 0 bases from V and 3 bases from J, leaving 15 bases between. CDR3 length equals 16 residues. Germline V gene data show CDR1 as SGHRS and CDR2 as YFSETQ. The CDR3 sequence is CASSLGSGISDYGYTF. The CDR3 region has the DNA TGCGCCAGCAGCTTGGGGTCAGGCATATCCGACTATGGCTACACCTTC.

The chain recombines TRBV5-4 with TRBJ2-3, with 7 bases identical to TRBD2. The CDR3 consists of 15 residues. Germline V gene sequence: CDR1 SGHNT, CDR2 YYREEE (reference sequence). V gave up 1 base and J gave up 5 bases; unmatched junction bases: 7. The CDR3 nucleotides are TGTGCCAGCAGCTTGTCCACGGGAGGCATAGATACGCAGTATTTT. It yields the protein CASSLSTGGIDTQYF.

The chain uses TRBV30 and TRBJ2-3; TRBD2 agrees at 14 bases. Germline CDR1 is GTSNPN and CDR2 is SVGIG (reference sequence). With V trimmed by 2 bases and J by 3 bases, 7 bases remained unmatched. The CDR3 loop spans 17 amino acids. CDR3 sequence reads: CAWSMTRTSGGTDTQYF. The CDR3 DNA reads TGTGCCTGGAGTATGACTCGGACTAGCGGGGGGACAGATACGCAGTATTTT.

This chain joins TRBV27 and TRBJ1-5; 7 positions match TRBD1. The J segment lost 3 bases and the V segment lost 5 bases, leaving 7 bases of the junction unmatched. The germline gives CDR1 MNHEY, CDR2 SMNVEV (reference sequence). The CDR3 is made up of 15 amino acids. This CDR3 is CASSPHRGLNQPQHF. In DNA form, the CDR3 reads TGTGCCAGCAGTCCCCACAGGGGACTCAATCAGCCCCAGCATTTT.

This rearrangement joins TRBV4-1 to TRBJ2-2; possible D gene TRBD2, 5 bases. V was cut by 3 bases and J by 7 bases, with 18 bases left in between. The CDR3 length is 16 residues. Germline CDR1 reads MGHRA; CDR2 reads YSYEKL. The CDR3 sequence is CASSQVEGLAHGELFF. The CDR3 DNA reads TGCGCCAGCAGCCAGGTTGAGGGCTTGGCCCACGGGGAGCTGTTTTTT.

The J gene is TRBJ2-3, the V gene TRBV2; D unresolved. V was pared by 2 bases and J by 7 bases, with 10 bases between. Germline values: CDR1 SNHLY, CDR2 FYNNEI. CDR3 length equals 13 residues. CDR3 region: CASSETATYTQYF. The CDR3 coding sequence is TGTGCCAGCAGTGAAACCGCTACCTATACGCAGTATTTT.